The 29 T cell receptor beta chains below were found in one sample sequenced in a study of blood T cell repertoires in COVID-19. Only in-frame clones appear in the TCRdb table, and some are missing; sequencing was by immunoSEQ multiplex PCR. The sample lists more than 100,000 clones, 80% occurring once. The sample consisted of peripheral blood. Source of these receptors: a man aged 55-75 years with active or convalescent COVID-19.

The chain is built from TRBV6-6 and TRBJ2-7; possibly TRBD2 for D (5 bases). Germline V gene data show CDR1 as MNHNY and CDR2 as SVGAGI (reference sequence). The CDR3 loop spans 13 amino acids. Between the trimmed V and J ends, which lost 2 bases and 6 bases, there was a span of 11 bases. Here the CDR3 DNA reads TGTGCCAGCAGTTACCGGGAAAGGAGCGAGCAGTACTTC. As protein: CASSYRERSEQYF.

The V gene is TRBV19, the J gene TRBJ1-4; unclear D gene. Germline CDR1 reads LNHDA; CDR2 reads SQIVND (reference sequence). This CDR3 is 16 amino acids long. Deletions cut 7 bases from V and 0 bases from J, with 15 bases between. CDR3 coding DNA: TGTGCCAGTATTGTCTCTATCGGAGCAACTAATGAAAAACTGTTTTTT. This encodes CASIVSIGATNEKLFF. Looking up the rest from reference TRBV19 and TRBJ1-4 gives the full variable domain: DGGITQSPKYLFRKEGQNVTLSCEQNLNHDAMYWYRQDPGQGLRLIYYSQIVNDFQKGDIAEGYSVSREKKESFPLTVTSAQKNPTAFYLCASIVSIGATNEKLFFGSGTQLSVL.

V gene TRBV7-2 combines with J gene TRBJ1-5, with D uncertain. The germline V and J ends were trimmed by 1 base and 5 bases, with 3 bases remaining between them. CDR1 is SGHTA, CDR2 FQGNSA, per germline. This CDR3 contains 12 residues. CDR3 DNA: TGTGCCAGCAGCTTAGTCGATCAGCCCCAGCATTTT. Its translation is CASSLVDQPQHF.

This chain links TRBV7-3 with TRBJ1-1; D gene uncertain. This CDR3 region has 12 residues. Trimming shortened V by 10 bases and J by 3 bases, and 12 bases separated the two germline ends. The germline CDR1 and CDR2 sequences are SGHTA and FQGTGA. The CDR3 spells CATSGADTEAFF. As DNA, the CDR3 is TGTGCCACCTCGGGAGCCGACACTGAAGCTTTCTTT.

The CDR3 coding sequence is TGTGCCAGCAGCTCTTCAAGCGGGGGTGAAGCTTTCTTT. Residues: CASSSSSGGEAFF. This chain joins TRBV9 and TRBJ1-1; maybe TRBD1 (5 bases). The CDR3 consists of 13 residues. V lost 4 bases and J lost 7, with 14 bases in between. The V gene's germline CDR1 is SGDLS and CDR2 YYNGEE.

The V call is TRBV7-3, the J call TRBJ2-3; 7 nucleotides line up with TRBD2. The germline CDR1 and CDR2 sequences are SGHTA and FQGTGA. The CDR3 runs to 15 residues. After removal of 0 bases from V and 3 bases from J, the junction contained 3 bases not matched to a gene. The CDR3 nucleotides are TGTGCCAGCAGCTTAACAGCGGGAAGGACAGATACGCAGTATTTT. Its translation: CASSLTAGRTDTQYF.

This clone occurred a few times. This CDR3 reads CASSATGVAYGYTF. The CDR3 bases are TGTGCCAGCAGCGCGACAGGGGTAGCCTATGGCTACACCTTC. V and J are TRBV7-8 and TRBJ1-2, with 8 positions matching TRBD1. J was trimmed by 4 bases and V by 5 bases; bases with no gene match: 6. This CDR3 spans 14 amino acids. Germline CDR1 and CDR2: SGHVS and FQNEAQ.

The chain is built from TRBV19 and TRBJ1-2, with a possible D match to TRBD1 (5 bases). Per the germline V gene, CDR1 is LNHDA and CDR2 is SQIVND (reference sequence). V was pared by 0 bases and J by 5 bases, with 19 bases between. This CDR3 has 17 residues. The CDR3 is CASSIDLGSLPGYGYTF. The CDR3 DNA follows: TGTGCCAGTAGTATAGACCTCGGGTCTTTACCAGGGTATGGCTACACCTTC.

The chain recombines TRBV29-1 with TRBJ2-2, with D unclear. Germline V lookup: CDR1 SQVTM, CDR2 ANQGSEA. V lost 1 base and J lost 4, with 7 bases in between. The CDR3 is 13 residues long. CDR3 sequence reads: CSVEVPVTGELFF. The CDR3 bases are TGCAGCGTTGAAGTGCCGGTCACCGGGGAGCTGTTTTTT.

The chain joins TRBV6-2 or TRBV6-3 to TRBJ1-2, with 7 bases aligning to TRBD1. CDR1 and CDR2 (germline): MNHEY, SVGEGT. V gave up 3 bases and J gave up 8 bases; unmatched junction bases: 6. The CDR3 covers 13 residues. The CDR3 region has the DNA TGTGCCAGCAGTTATTCCGGGACAGAGGGCTACACCTTC. It codes for CASSYSGTEGYTF.

V usage is TRBV7-2 and J usage is TRBJ2-1; the match to TRBD2 covers 7 bases. The V gene end was trimmed by 1 base and the J gene end by 5 bases; junction bases not matched to a gene: 5. Looked up from germline, CDR1 is SGHTA and CDR2 is FQGNSA. This CDR3 region has 15 residues. CDR3 region: CASSLGGGEHNEQFF. DNA of the CDR3: TGTGCCAGCAGCTTAGGTGGGGGGGAACACAATGAGCAGTTCTTC.

J is TRBJ2-5 and V is TRBV2, with 8 bases lining up with TRBD1. The CDR3 spans 13 residues. From germline, CDR1 is SNHLY and CDR2 FYNNEI. The junction had 2 bases not matched to a gene; V was cut back by 6 bases and J by 2 bases. The CDR3 DNA is TGTGCCAGCAGCCGACAGGGGCAAGAGACCCAGTACTTC. Translated: CASSRQGQETQYF. Combining the CDR3 with reference TRBV2 and TRBJ2-5 gives the whole variable domain EPEVTQTPSHQVTQMGQEVILRCVPISNHLYFYWYRQILGQKVEFLVSFYNNEISEKSEIFDDQFSVERPDGSNFTLKIRSTKLEDSAMYFCASSRQGQETQYFGPGTRLLVL.

This chain connects TRBV19 to TRBJ2-3, with 13 nucleotides matching TRBD2. Germline-derived CDR1 and CDR2 are LNHDA and SQIVND (reference sequence). This CDR3 is built from 16 residues. After removal of 5 bases from V and 2 bases from J, the junction contained 4 bases not matched to a gene. CDR3 protein: CASSVTSGRPTDTQYF. In DNA form, the CDR3 reads TGTGCCAGTAGTGTGACTAGCGGGAGGCCCACAGATACGCAGTATTTT.

The rearrangement uses TRBV18 and TRBJ2-3, with D possibly TRBD1 on 6 matching bases. Trimming pared 1 base from V and 9 bases from J, leaving 14 bases between. This CDR3 spans 14 amino acids. The germline CDR1 and CDR2 sequences are KGHSH and LQKENI. CDR3 DNA: TGTGCCAGCTCACCACAGGATACAGGGTGGACGCAGTATTTT. It encodes CASSPQDTGWTQYF. The full variable domain, completed using reference TRBV18 and TRBJ2-3, is NAGVMQNPRHLVRRRGQEARLRCSPMKGHSHVYWYRQLPEEGLKFMVYLQKENIIDESGMPKERFSAEFPKEGPSILRIQQVVRGDSAAYFCASSPQDTGWTQYFGPGTRLTVL.

The chain combines TRBV9 with TRBJ1-6; TRBD1 is a possible D gene (6 bases). The CDR3 is 15 residues long. V lost 5 bases and J 6 bases, leaving 15 bases between the germline ends. Germline V gene sequence: CDR1 SGDLS, CDR2 YYNGEE. CDR3 region: CASRSTGTPNSPLHF. The DNA for the CDR3 is TGTGCCAGCAGGTCGACAGGCACCCCTAATTCACCCCTCCACTTT.

The chain is built from TRBV5-1 and TRBJ1-6; 7 bases are a match to TRBD1. The germline gives CDR1 SGHRS, CDR2 YFSETQ. The CDR3 runs to 15 residues. V was pared by 0 bases and J by 8 bases, with 5 bases of the junction left unmatched. For the CDR3, the DNA is TGCGCCAGCAGCTTGGCCCCTACAGGGGATTCACCCCTCCACTTT. Translating it yields CASSLAPTGDSPLHF. Filled out from reference TRBV5-1 and TRBJ1-6, the complete variable domain reads KAGVTQTPRYLIKTRGQQVTLSCSPISGHRSVSWYQQTPGQGLQFLFEYFSETQRNKGNFPGRFSGRQFSNSRSEMNVSTLELGDSALYLCASSLAPTGDSPLHFGNGTRLTVT.

This rearrangement joins TRBV14 to TRBJ1-2, with D maybe TRBD1 (5 bases). This CDR3 spans 16 amino acids. V was clipped by 2 bases and J by 2 bases, with 15 bases between them. Germline V gene data show CDR1 as SGHDN and CDR2 as FVKESK. DNA for the CDR3: TGTGCCAGCAGCCAAATGGGGGGGTACGAAAACTATGGCTACACCTTC. Its translation is CASSQMGGYENYGYTF.

J is TRBJ2-7 and V is TRBV11-2, with D unresolved. V was trimmed by 5 bases and J by 3 bases, leaving 14 bases between them. CDR3 length equals 14 residues. The V gene's germline CDR1 is SGHAT and CDR2 FQNNGV. The DNA for the CDR3 is TGTGCCAGCAGCCCCCTGACTGGATTCTACGAGCAGTACTTC. It codes for CASSPLTGFYEQYF.

The chain employs TRBV4-1 and TRBJ2-7, with 7 bases matching TRBD2. The germline CDR1 and CDR2 sequences are MGHRA and YSYEKL. The CDR3 is 14 residues long. Unmatched junction bases numbered 9, after V lost 4 bases and J lost 6 bases. The CDR3 here is CASSRRLADSEQYF. The CDR3 DNA reads as TGCGCCAGCAGCCGCAGACTAGCCGACTCCGAGCAGTACTTC.

The rearrangement links TRBV10-3 to TRBJ2-1; the match to TRBD2 covers 9 bases. The CDR3 has 12 amino acids. From germline, CDR1 is ENHRY and CDR2 SYGVKD. V dropped 8 bases and J dropped 8; count of bases not matched to a gene: 4. CDR3: CAIARTSDEQFF. CDR3 sequence (DNA): TGTGCCATCGCGAGGACTAGCGATGAGCAGTTCTTC.

This clone appeared once. This chain uses TRBV7-3 with TRBJ2-6; D perhaps matches TRBD1 (5 bases). The germline V and J ends were trimmed by 1 base and 2 bases, with 6 bases remaining between them. The CDR3 is 15 amino acids. The germline CDR1 and CDR2 sequences are SGHTA and FQGTGA. The CDR3 DNA sequence: TGTGCCAGCAGCTTAATAGGGGCTGGGGCCAACGTCCTGACTTTC. It encodes CASSLIGAGANVLTF.

The V and J genes are TRBV4-3 and TRBJ2-7; 8 bases map to TRBD1. The CDR3 totals 17 residues. The V segment lost 0 bases and the J segment 1 base; nucleotides outside the gene matches: 8. CDR1 and CDR2 from the germline V gene are LGHNA and YSLEER. This chain's CDR3 is CASSQDTTGGRSYEQYF. The CDR3 nucleotides are TGCGCCAGCAGCCAAGATACTACAGGGGGTAGGTCCTACGAGCAGTACTTC.

The CDR3 DNA reads TGTGCCAGCTCACCATCACAGTTCCAAGAGACCCAGTACTTC. Protein: CASSPSQFQETQYF. The V and J genes are TRBV18 and TRBJ2-5; D call uncertain. The V and J ends lost 2 bases and 1 base respectively, with 8 bases between them. There are 14 residues in the CDR3. The V gene's germline CDR1 is KGHSH and CDR2 LQKENI.

The rearrangement joins TRBV11-2 to TRBJ1-2, with TRBD1 matching over 9 bases. This CDR3 contains 15 residues. The V gene end was trimmed by 5 bases and the J gene end by 8 bases; junction bases not matched to a gene: 12. Germline CDR1 is SGHAT and CDR2 is FQNNGV. The CDR3 DNA is TGTGCCAGCAGCCTTAACAGGGGGCAATCCGGAGGCTACACCTTC. Amino acid sequence: CASSLNRGQSGGYTF.

V and J are TRBV7-7 and TRBJ2-5, with 8 bases identical to TRBD1. The germline gives CDR1 SSHAT, CDR2 FNYEAQ (reference sequence). The CDR3 has 14 residues. J gave up 5 bases and V 5 bases, and 7 bases lay outside the gene matches. The CDR3 region has the DNA TGTGCCAGCAGCCGGGACAGGCTGGGGGAGACCCAGTACTTC. Translating it yields CASSRDRLGETQYF.

This clone was seen just once. The J gene is TRBJ2-3, the V gene TRBV18; D may be TRBD2 (5 bases). The V gene lost 5 bases and the J gene lost 4 bases, with 13 bases spanning the gap. Germline assignment: CDR1 KGHSH and CDR2 LQKENI. This CDR3 contains 14 residues. The CDR3 region is CASSGGPSSDTQYF. The CDR3 nucleotides read TGTGCCAGCTCAGGCGGGCCATCCTCAGATACGCAGTATTTT.

This clone has only one observation. An end of the junction differs from the germline gene, which may be a read error. The chain is built from TRBV6-2 or TRBV6-3 and TRBJ2-7; D possibly corresponds to TRBD1 (6 bases). Germline lookup yields CDR1 MNHEY and CDR2 SVGEGT. The CDR3 totals 15 residues. CDR3 in amino acids: CASSYFRDTIYEQYF. In nucleotides, the CDR3 is TGTGCCAGCAGCTACTTTCGGGACACGATCTACGAGCAGTACTTC.

The chain links TRBV9 to TRBJ1-2, with 9 bases that match TRBD1. The V and J ends lost 3 bases and 4 bases, in that order; junction bases with no gene match: 4. Germline values: CDR1 SGDLS, CDR2 YYNGEE. This CDR3 has 14 amino acids. The CDR3 region is CASSADRGSYGYTF. The CDR3 DNA follows: TGTGCCAGCAGCGCTGACAGGGGGTCCTATGGCTACACCTTC.

The V call is TRBV3-1 (or the pseudogene TRBV3-2), the J call TRBJ1-1, with D possibly being TRBD1 (5 bases). The V gene lost 4 bases and the J gene lost 1 base, with 10 bases spanning the gap. This CDR3 is 14 amino acids long. CDR1 is LGHDT and CDR2 is YNNKEL in the germline V gene (reference sequence). The CDR3 region is CASSLGLSNTEAFF. CDR3 DNA sequence: TGTGCCAGCAGCCTGGGACTTTCGAACACTGAAGCTTTCTTT.